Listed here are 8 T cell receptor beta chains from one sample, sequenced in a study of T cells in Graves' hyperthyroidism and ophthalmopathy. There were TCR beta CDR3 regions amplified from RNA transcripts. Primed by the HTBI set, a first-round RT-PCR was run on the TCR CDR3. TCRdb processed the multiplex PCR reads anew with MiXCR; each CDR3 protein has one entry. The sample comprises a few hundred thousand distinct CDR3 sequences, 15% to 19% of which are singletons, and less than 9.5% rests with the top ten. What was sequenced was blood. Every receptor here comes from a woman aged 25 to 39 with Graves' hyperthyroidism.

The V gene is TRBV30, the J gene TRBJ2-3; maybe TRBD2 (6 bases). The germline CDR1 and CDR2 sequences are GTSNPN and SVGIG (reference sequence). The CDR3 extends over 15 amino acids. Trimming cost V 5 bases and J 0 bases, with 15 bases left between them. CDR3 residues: CAWGVAETSTDTQYF. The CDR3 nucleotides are TGTGCCTGGGGCGTAGCGGAAACTAGCACAGATACGCAGTATTTT.

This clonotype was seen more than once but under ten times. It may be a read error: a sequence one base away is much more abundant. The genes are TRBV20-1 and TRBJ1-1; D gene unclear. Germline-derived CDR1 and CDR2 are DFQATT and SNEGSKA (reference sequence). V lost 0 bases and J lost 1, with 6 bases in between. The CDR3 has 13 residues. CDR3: CSARDSGNTEAFF. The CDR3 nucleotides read TGCAGTGCTAGAGATTCAGGGAACACTGAAGCTTTCTTT.

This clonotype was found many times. Here the CDR3 reads CAISTSGRALNEQFF. The CDR3 nucleotides read TGTGCCATCAGTACTAGCGGGAGGGCTCTAAATGAGCAGTTCTTC. The chain combines TRBV10-3 with TRBJ2-1; 13 nucleotides match TRBD2. Trimming removed 5 bases from V and 7 bases from J; junction bases left unmatched: 5. The CDR3 spans 15 residues. CDR1 and CDR2 from the germline V gene are ENHRY and SYGVKD.

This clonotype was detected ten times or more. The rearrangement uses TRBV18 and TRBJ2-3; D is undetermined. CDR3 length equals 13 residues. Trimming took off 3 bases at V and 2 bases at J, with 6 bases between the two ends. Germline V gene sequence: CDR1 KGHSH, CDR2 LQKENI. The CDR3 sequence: CASSPMDTDTQYF. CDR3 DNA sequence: TGTGCCAGCTCACCGATGGACACAGATACGCAGTATTTT. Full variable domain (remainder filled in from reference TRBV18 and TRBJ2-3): NAGVMQNPRHLVRRRGQEARLRCSPMKGHSHVYWYRQLPEEGLKFMVYLQKENIIDESGMPKERFSAEFPKEGPSILRIQQVVRGDSAAYFCASSPMDTDTQYFGPGTRLTVL.

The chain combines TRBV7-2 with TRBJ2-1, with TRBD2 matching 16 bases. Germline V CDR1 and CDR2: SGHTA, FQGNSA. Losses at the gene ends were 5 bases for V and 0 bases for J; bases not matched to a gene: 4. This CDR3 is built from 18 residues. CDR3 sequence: CASSTGLAGGSSYNEQFF. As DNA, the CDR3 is TGTGCCAGCAGCACGGGACTAGCGGGAGGGAGCTCCTACAATGAGCAGTTCTTC.

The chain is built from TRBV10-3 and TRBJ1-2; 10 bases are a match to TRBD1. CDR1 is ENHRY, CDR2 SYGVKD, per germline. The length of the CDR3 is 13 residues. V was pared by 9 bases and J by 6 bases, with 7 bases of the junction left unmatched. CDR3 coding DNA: TGTGCCATAGGCTCGGGGACAGGGGATGGCTACACCTTC. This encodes CAIGSGTGDGYTF.

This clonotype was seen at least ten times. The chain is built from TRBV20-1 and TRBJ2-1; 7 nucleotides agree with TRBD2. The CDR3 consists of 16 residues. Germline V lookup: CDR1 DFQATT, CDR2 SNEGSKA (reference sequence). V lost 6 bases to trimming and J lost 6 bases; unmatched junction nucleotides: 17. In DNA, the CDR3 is TGCAGTGCCTCGGGGCTAGCGGATGGATTTGGCAATGAGCAGTTCTTC. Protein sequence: CSASGLADGFGNEQFF.

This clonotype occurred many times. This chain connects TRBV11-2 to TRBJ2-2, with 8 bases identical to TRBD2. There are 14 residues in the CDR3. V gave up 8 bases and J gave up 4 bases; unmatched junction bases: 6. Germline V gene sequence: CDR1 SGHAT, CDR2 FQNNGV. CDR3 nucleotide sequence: TGTGCCAGCGGTCGGGAGGGCATCACCGGGGAGCTGTTTTTT. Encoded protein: CASGREGITGELFF. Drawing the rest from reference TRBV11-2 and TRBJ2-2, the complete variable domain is EAGVAQSPRYKIIEKRQSVAFWCNPISGHATLYWYQQILGQGPKLLIQFQNNGVVDDSQLPKDRFSAERLKGVDSTLKIQPAKLEDSAVYLCASGREGITGELFFGEGSRLTVL.